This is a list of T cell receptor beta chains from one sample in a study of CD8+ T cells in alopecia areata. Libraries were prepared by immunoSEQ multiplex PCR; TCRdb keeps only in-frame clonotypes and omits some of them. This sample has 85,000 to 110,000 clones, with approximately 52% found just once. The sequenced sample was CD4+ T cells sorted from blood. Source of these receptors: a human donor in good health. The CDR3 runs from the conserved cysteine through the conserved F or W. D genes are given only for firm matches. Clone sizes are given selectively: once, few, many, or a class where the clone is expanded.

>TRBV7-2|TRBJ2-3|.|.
TGTGCCAGCAGCTTAGTAGCCGGGGCCGGAGATACGCAGTATTTT
CASSLVAGAGDTQYF
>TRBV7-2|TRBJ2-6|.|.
TGTGCCAGCAGCTTAGCCGGCAGGGTAGCTGGGGCCAACGTCCTGACTTTC
CASSLAGRVAGANVLTF
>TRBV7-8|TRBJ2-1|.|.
TGTGCCAGCAGCTTAGTGGGCTCCTACAATGAGCAGTTCTTC
CASSLVGSYNEQFF
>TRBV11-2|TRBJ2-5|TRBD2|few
TGTGCCAGCAGCCTATCAACTAGCGGGGCAGAGACCCAGTACTTC
CASSLSTSGAETQYF
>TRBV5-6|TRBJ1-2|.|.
TGTGCCAGCAGCTTAGGGACGGCGGGCCATGGCTACACCTTC
CASSLGTAGHGYTF
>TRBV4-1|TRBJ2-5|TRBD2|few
TGCGCCAGCAGCCTGTGGAGGGCGGGGGGGCAAGAGACCCAGTACTTC
CASSLWRAGGQETQYF
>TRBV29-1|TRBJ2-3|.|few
TGCAGCGTTGAACTAGCCACAGATACGCAGTATTTT
CSVELATDTQYF
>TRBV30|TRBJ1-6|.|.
TGTGCCTGGAGTGTAGGACTTAATTCACCCCTCCACTTT
CAWSVGLNSPLHF
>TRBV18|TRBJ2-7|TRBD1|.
TGTGCCAGCTCACCGGAGACAGGGTCCCACGAGCAGTACTTC
CASSPETGSHEQYF
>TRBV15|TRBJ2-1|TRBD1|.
TGTGCCACCAGCAGAACTAGCCCCCTCCGGGGACAGGGTACCTACAATGAGCAGTTCTTC
CATSRTSPLRGQGTYNEQFF
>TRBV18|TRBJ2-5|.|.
TGTGCCAGCTCACCTGAGCTTCGGGAGACCCAGTACTTC
CASSPELRETQYF
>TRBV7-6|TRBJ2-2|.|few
TGTGCCAGCAGCTTAGTAGGGGTCGGGGAGCTGTTTTTT
CASSLVGVGELFF
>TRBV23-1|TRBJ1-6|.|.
TGCGCCAGCAGTCAATCGGGGAATTCACCCCTCCACTTT
CASSQSGNSPLHF
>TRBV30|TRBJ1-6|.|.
TGTGCCCGGTCTGAAGGCTCCTATAATTCACCCCTCCACTTT
CARSEGSYNSPLHF
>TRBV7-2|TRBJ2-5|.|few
TGTGCCAGCAGCTTATCCCACTTTAGTGGAGAGACCCAGTACTTC
CASSLSHFSGETQYF
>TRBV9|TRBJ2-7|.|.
TGTGCCAGCAGCGCCCGTGGAACCTACGAGCAGTACTTC
CASSARGTYEQYF
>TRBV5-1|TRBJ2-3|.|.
TGCGCCAGCAGCTTAGGCCTAGTCCCCACAGATACGCAGTATTTT
CASSLGLVPTDTQYF
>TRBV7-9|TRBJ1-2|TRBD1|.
TGTGCCAGCAGCGTACAGGGGATCGATGGCTACACCTTC
CASSVQGIDGYTF
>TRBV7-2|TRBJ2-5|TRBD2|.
TGTGCCAGCGGTGGACTAGTTGGCGTAAGAGAGACCCAGTACTTC
CASGGLVGVRETQYF
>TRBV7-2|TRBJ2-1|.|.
TGTGCCAGCAGCTTCTATAGGACAACCTACAATGAGCAGTTCTTC
CASSFYRTTYNEQFF
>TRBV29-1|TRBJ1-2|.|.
TGCAGCGTTGAAAGACCACCTAGTGGCTACACCTTC
CSVERPPSGYTF
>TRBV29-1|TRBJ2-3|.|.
TGCAGCGTTGAAGTTGGGCAGGAAGACCCCACAGATACGCAGTATTTT
CSVEVGQEDPTDTQYF
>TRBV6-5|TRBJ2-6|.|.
TGTGCCAGCAGTTACCCCACTGGGGCCAACGTCCTGACTTTC
CASSYPTGANVLTF
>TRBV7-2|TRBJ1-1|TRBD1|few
TGTGCCAGCAGCCGGGACAGCATGAACACTGAAGCTTTCTTT
CASSRDSMNTEAFF
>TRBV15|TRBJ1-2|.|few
TGTGCCACCAGCAGAGAATGGGATGGCTACACCTTC
CATSREWDGYTF
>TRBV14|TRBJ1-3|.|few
TGTGCCAGCAGCCCCGACCGAGGCTCTGGAAACACCATATATTTT
CASSPDRGSGNTIYF
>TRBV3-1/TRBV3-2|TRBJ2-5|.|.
TGTGCCGCCGGGGAGACCCAGTACTTC
CAAGETQYF
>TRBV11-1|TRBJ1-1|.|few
TGTGCCAGCAGCTTAGGGGGGACTTCCACTGAAGCTTTCTTT
CASSLGGTSTEAFF
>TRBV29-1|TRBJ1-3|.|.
TGCAGCGTTGAGATAGGGGCTCTGTCTGGAAACACCATATATTTT
CSVEIGALSGNTIYF
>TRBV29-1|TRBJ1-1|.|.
TGCAGCGTTGGTCGCCAGAGGGGCACTGAAGCTTTCTTT
CSVGRQRGTEAFF
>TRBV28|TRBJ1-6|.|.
TGTGCCAGCAGTACCCCCCTTCAGGGACCCCTCCACTTT
CASSTPLQGPLHF
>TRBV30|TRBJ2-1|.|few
TGTGCCTGGAGCACCCGCTATGAGCAGTTCTTC
CAWSTRYEQFF
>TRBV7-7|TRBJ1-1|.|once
TGTGCTAGCAGCTTAGACCGAAACACTGAAGCTTTCTTT
CASSLDRNTEAFF
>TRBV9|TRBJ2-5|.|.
TGTGCCAGCAGCCCCGCCGGGGGCAAGTACCAAGAGACCCAGTACTTC
CASSPAGGKYQETQYF
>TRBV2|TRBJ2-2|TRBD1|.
TGTGCCAGCAGTGAACCCTTCAAGGACAGGGTTGGCCCCGGGGAGCTGTTTTTT
CASSEPFKDRVGPGELFF
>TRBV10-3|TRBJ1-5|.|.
TGTGCCATCGCCCGGGACGGAAATCAGCCCCAGCATTTT
CAIARDGNQPQHF
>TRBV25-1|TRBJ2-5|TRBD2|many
TGTGCCAGCAGTGATCGAGAGCGGGGGGAAGAGACCCAGTACTTC
CASSDRERGEETQYF
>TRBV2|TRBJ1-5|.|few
TGTGCCAGCAGAGCGGACCATAGCGGCAATCAGCCCCAGCATTTT
CASRADHSGNQPQHF
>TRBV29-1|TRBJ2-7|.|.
TGCAGCGTTGTTATTGACAGGTACGAGCAGTACTTC
CSVVIDRYEQYF
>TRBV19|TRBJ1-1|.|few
TGTGCCAGTACATTGGACACTGAAGCTTTCTTT
CASTLDTEAFF
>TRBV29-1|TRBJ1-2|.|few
TGCAGCGCTTCCTGGGGGACACATGGCTACACCTTC
CSASWGTHGYTF
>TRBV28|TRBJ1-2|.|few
TGTGCCAGCAGTTTTAACGACATCCGGGGCCTTAACTATGGCTACACCTTC
CASSFNDIRGLNYGYTF